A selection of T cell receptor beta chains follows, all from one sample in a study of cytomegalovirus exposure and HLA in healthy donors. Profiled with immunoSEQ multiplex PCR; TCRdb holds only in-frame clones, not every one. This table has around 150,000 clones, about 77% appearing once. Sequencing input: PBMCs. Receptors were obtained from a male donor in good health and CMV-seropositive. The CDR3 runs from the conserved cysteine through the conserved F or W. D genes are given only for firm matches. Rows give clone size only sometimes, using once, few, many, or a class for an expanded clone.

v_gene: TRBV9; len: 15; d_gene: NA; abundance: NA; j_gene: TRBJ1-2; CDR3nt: TGTGCCAGCAGCGTAGGAGGGGGGGGCAACTATGGCTACACCTTC; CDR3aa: CASSVGGGGNYGYTF
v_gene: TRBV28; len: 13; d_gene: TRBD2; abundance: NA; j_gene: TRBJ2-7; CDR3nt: TGTGCCAGCAGTAGCGGGGGGGCCTTCGAGCAGTACTTC; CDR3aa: CASSSGGAFEQYF
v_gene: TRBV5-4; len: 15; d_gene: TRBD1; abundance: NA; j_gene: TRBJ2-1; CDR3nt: TGTGCCAGCAGCTTGGGGACAGGGGGCGGGAATGAGCAGTTCTTC; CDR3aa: CASSLGTGGGNEQFF
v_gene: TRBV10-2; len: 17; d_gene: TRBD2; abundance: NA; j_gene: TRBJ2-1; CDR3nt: TGCGCCAGCAGTCCCGGGACTAGCGGGGGGGCCTACAATGAGCAGTTCTTC; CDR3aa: CASSPGTSGGAYNEQFF
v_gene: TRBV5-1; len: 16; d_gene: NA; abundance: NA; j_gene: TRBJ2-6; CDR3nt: TGCGCCAGCAGCGCGGACATCCTCTCTGGGGCCAACGTCCTGACTTTC; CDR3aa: CASSADILSGANVLTF
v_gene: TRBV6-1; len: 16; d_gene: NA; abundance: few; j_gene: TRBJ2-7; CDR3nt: TGTGCCAGCAGTGAATCACGCTTCGCAGGGTCCTACGAGCAGTACTTC; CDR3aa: CASSESRFAGSYEQYF
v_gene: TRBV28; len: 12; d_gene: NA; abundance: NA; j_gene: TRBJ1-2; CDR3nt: TGTGCCAGCAGTTTTGGGGCATATGGCTACACCTTC; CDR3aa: CASSFGAYGYTF
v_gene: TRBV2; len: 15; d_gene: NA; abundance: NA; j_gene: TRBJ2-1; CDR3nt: TGTGCCAGCAGGATACTACCGGGGACCTACAATGAGCAGTTCTTC; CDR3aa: CASRILPGTYNEQFF
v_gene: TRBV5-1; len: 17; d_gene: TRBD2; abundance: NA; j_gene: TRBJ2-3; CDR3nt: TGCGCCAGCAGCTTGGGGTTAGCGGGGGCGTACACAGATACGCAGTATTTT; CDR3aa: CASSLGLAGAYTDTQYF
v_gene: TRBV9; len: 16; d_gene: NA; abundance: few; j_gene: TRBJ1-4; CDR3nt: TGTGCCAGCAGCGTAGGATTGGGGCGGGGGGATGAAAAACTGTTTTTT; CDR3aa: CASSVGLGRGDEKLFF
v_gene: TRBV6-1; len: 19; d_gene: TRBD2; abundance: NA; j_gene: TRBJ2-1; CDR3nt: TGTGCCAGCAGTGGGCGGACTAGCGGGGGAGGGGGCTCCTACAATGAGCAGTTCTTC; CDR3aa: CASSGRTSGGGGSYNEQFF
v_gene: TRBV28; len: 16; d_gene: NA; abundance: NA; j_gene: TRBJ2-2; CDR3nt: TGTGCCAGCAGTAGATCAACAGGGGGAGGGACCGGGGAGCTGTTTTTT; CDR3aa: CASSRSTGGGTGELFF
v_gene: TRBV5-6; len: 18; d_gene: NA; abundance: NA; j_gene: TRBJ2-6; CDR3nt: TGTGCCAGCAGCTTGGGCACAGGGTATCCGGCAGGGGCCAACGTCCTGACTTTC; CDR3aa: CASSLGTGYPAGANVLTF
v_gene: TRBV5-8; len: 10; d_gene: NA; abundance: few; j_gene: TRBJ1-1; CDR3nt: TGTGCCACGGTGGAGACTGAAGCTTTCTTT; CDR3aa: CATVETEAFF
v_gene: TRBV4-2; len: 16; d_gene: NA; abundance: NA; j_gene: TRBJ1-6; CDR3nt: TGTGCCAGCAGCCAAGAAAACACGGACATTGGATCACCCCTCCACTTT; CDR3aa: CASSQENTDIGSPLHF
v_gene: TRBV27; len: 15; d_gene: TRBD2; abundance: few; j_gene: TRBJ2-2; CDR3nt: TGTGCCAGCAGCCTACTAGCGGGGGGGACCGGGGAGCTGTTTTTT; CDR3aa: CASSLLAGGTGELFF
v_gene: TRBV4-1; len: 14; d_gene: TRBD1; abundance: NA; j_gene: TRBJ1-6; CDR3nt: TGCGCCAGCAGTCCGGGACAGTATAATTCACCCCTCCACTTT; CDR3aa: CASSPGQYNSPLHF
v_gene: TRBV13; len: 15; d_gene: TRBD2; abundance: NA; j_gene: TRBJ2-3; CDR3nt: TGTGCCAGCAGCTTACCTAGCGGGGGAGCGGATACGCAGTATTTT; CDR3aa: CASSLPSGGADTQYF
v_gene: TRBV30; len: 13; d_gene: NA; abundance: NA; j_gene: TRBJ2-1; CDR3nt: TGTGCCTGGACGACGGCGGCGTACAATGAGCAGTTCTTC; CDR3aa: CAWTTAAYNEQFF
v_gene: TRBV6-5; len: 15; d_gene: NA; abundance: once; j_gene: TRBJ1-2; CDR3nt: TGTGCCAGCATCCCATCGAGGGGGTCCTGGCATGGCTACACCTTC; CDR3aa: CASIPSRGSWHGYTF
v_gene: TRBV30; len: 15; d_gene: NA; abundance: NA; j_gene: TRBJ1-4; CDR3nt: TGTGCCTGGAGTCACAATCCGTCCCTAGGCGAAAAACTGTTTTTT; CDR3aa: CAWSHNPSLGEKLFF
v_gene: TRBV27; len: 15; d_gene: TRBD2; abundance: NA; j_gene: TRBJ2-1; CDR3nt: TGTGCCAGCACCTGGTCTAGCGGGGGCTACAATGAGCAGTTCTTC; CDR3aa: CASTWSSGGYNEQFF
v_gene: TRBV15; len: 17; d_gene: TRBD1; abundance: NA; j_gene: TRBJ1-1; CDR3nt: TGTGCCACCAGCAGAGAGTATACAACAGGGGTGAACACTGAAGCTTTCTTT; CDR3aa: CATSREYTTGVNTEAFF
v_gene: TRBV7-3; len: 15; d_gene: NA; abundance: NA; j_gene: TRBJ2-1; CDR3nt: TGTGCCAGCAGCTTAGCGTACTCGGGAAACAATGAGCAGTTCTTC; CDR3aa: CASSLAYSGNNEQFF
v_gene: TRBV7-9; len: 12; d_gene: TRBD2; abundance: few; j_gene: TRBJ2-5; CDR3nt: TGTGCCACTACACGGGGGGGAGAGACCCAGTACTTC; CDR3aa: CATTRGGETQYF
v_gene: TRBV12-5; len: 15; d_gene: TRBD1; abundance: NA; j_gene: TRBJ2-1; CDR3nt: TGTGCTAGTGGCACTCGGACAGGGGTCTACAATGAGCAGTTCTTC; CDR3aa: CASGTRTGVYNEQFF
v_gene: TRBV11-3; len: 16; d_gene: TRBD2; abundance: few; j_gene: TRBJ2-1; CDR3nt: TGTGCCAGCAGCTTAGCAAGCGGGGGGCACTTCAATGAGCAGTTCTTC; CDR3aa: CASSLASGGHFNEQFF
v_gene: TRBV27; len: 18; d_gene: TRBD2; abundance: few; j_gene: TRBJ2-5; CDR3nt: TGTGCCAGCAGTTTAAGGACTAGCGGAGGGGGGTACGGGGAGACCCAGTACTTC; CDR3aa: CASSLRTSGGGYGETQYF
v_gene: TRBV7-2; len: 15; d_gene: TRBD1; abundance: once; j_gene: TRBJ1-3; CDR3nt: TGTGCCAGCAGCTTAGGGGCAGGGGGAAGGAGCACCATATATTTT; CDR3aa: CASSLGAGGRSTIYF
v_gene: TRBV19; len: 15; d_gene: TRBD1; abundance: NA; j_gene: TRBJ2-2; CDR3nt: TGTGCCAGTAGTATGACCGGGACAGGGACCGGGGAGCTGTTTTTT; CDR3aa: CASSMTGTGTGELFF
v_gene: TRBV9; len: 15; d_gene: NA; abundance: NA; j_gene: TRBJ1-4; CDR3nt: TGTGCCAGCAGCTTCACAGCCGCAACTAATGAAAAACTGTTTTTT; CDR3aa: CASSFTAATNEKLFF
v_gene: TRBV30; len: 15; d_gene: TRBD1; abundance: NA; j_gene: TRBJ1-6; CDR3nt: TGTGCCTGGAGTGGAGGACAGGGGGTCGATTCACCCCTCCACTTT; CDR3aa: CAWSGGQGVDSPLHF
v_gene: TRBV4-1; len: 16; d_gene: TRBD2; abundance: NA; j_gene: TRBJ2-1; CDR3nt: TGCGCCAGCAGCCAAGATAGCGGGAGCTCCTACAATGAGCAGTTCTTC; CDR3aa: CASSQDSGSSYNEQFF
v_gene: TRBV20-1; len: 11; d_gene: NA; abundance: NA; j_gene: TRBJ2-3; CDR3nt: TGCAGTGCTAGACCTGGCCCTACGCAGTATTTT; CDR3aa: CSARPGPTQYF
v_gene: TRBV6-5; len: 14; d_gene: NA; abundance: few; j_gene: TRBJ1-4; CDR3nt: TGTGCCAGCAGTTCCGGGACTCGGACTGAAAAACTGTTTTTT; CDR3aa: CASSSGTRTEKLFF
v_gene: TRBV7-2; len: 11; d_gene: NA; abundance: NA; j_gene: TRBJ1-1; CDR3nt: TGTGCCAGCAGCCCCAGATCCGAAGCTTTCTTT; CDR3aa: CASSPRSEAFF
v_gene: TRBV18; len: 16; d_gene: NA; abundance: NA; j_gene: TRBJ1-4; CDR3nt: TGTGCCAGCTCACCGACGACAACGGGGGGGAATGAAAAACTGTTTTTT; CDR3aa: CASSPTTTGGNEKLFF
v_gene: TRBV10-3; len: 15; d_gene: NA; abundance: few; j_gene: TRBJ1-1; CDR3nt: TGTGCCATCAGTGAGGACCGTGGGGCGGACACTGAAGCTTTCTTT; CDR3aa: CAISEDRGADTEAFF